This T cell receptor (beta chain) was recorded in a study of cytomegalovirus exposure and HLA in healthy donors. Study-level information: In a previous analysis, more than 90 million unique TCR beta sequences were found from some 180 million T cells. Regarding the study as a whole: Rarity marked most TCR sequences, yet some public TCRs occurred in many donors. Immune exposure information comprised only CMV serostatus.

As to this clone: Antigen unknown.

The PCR contained 60 Vbeta and 13 Jbeta primers. The table came from immunoSEQ multiplex PCR; TCRdb's copy has only in-frame clones and leaves some out. The sample totals 80,000 or so clones. Sequencing was done on a sample of PBMCs. The clonotype originates from a man aged 45-65 years in good health and CMV-seropositive.

As DNA, the CDR3 is TGTGCCAGCAGCTTGGGGCAGATCTCTGGAAACACCATATATTTT. Its protein product is CASSLGQISGNTIYF. The rearrangement links TRBV5-8 to TRBJ1-3, with no clear D. V was cut by 0 bases and J by 0 bases, with 7 bases left in between. Germline lookup yields CDR1 SGHTS and CDR2 YDEGEE. CDR3 length: 15 amino acids.